Listed below are T cell receptor beta chains from one sample, sequenced in a study of cytotoxic CD8 clonotypes in ibrutinib-treated CLL. Assay: immunoSEQ multiplex PCR; the TCRdb copy retains only in-frame clones and omits some. The top ten clones hold under 8.5% of a sample with around 300,000 clones, around four fifths of them seen once. Sequencing was performed on PBMCs, taken before ibrutinib treatment. Receptors were obtained from a human donor with chronic lymphocytic leukemia. Each CDR3 is given with its conserved first and last residue. The order of the fields is CDR3 length, D gene, V gene, J gene, clone size, CDR3 protein, CDR3 DNA. A D gene is named only where the DNA matches it firmly. Clone size appears in some rows only: once, few, many, or a class for an expanded clone.

12	NA	TRBV28	TRBJ1-2	few	CASSLGGLGYTF	TGTGCCAGCAGTTTAGGGGGCTTGGGCTACACCTTC
16	NA	TRBV4-3	TRBJ2-1	NA	CASSQGFADRYNEQFF	TGCGCCAGCAGCCAAGGGTTCGCGGACCGATACAATGAGCAGTTCTTC
12	NA	TRBV6-5	TRBJ2-1	NA	CASSASNNEQFF	TGTGCCAGCAGTGCCTCGAACAATGAGCAGTTCTTC
13	NA	TRBV6-4	TRBJ2-2	NA	CASSDGSTGELFF	TGTGCCAGCAGTGACGGGAGCACCGGGGAGCTGTTTTTT
15	NA	TRBV5-4	TRBJ2-3	few	CASSLVGTRTDTQYF	TGTGCCAGCAGCTTGGTCGGGACCCGCACAGATACGCAGTATTTT
15	TRBD2	TRBV7-9	TRBJ2-5	NA	CASSLGLAGVETQYF	TGTGCCAGCAGCTTAGGACTAGCGGGAGTCGAGACCCAGTACTTC
17	TRBD1	TRBV27	TRBJ2-1	NA	CASSLQGDIPSYNEQFF	TGTGCCAGCAGTTTACAGGGGGACATCCCCTCCTACAATGAGCAGTTCTTC
14	NA	TRBV27	TRBJ2-7	few	CASSLGGRLYEQYF	TGTGCCAGCAGTTTAGGCGGGCGCCTATACGAGCAGTACTTC
15	NA	TRBV11-3	TRBJ2-3	NA	CASSPRGSGADTQYF	TGTGCCAGCAGCCCAAGAGGTTCTGGGGCAGATACGCAGTATTTT
12	NA	TRBV11-3	TRBJ2-3	NA	CASSPSTDTQYF	TGTGCCAGCAGTCCTAGCACAGATACGCAGTATTTT
15	NA	TRBV1	TRBJ1-2	NA	CTSSQKVGGSYGYTF	TGCACCAGCAGCCAAAAGGTCGGGGGTTCCTATGGCTACACCTTC
12	NA	TRBV2	TRBJ1-1	NA	CASEPGNTEAFF	TGTGCCAGCGAACCAGGGAACACTGAAGCTTTCTTT
16	TRBD2	TRBV15	TRBJ2-3	NA	CATSKKLAGGTDTQYF	TGTGCCACCAGCAAAAAACTAGCGGGAGGAACAGATACGCAGTATTTT
14	NA	TRBV7-8	TRBJ2-7	NA	CASRFRDGTYEQYF	TGTGCCAGCCGGTTCCGGGACGGAACCTACGAGCAGTACTTC
12	NA	TRBV7-3	TRBJ2-3	NA	CASSSRANTQYF	TGTGCCAGCAGCTCGAGGGCCAACACGCAGTATTTT
16	TRBD1	TRBV6-6	TRBJ1-5	NA	CASSGQGANPGGPQHF	TGTGCCAGCAGTGGCCAGGGGGCGAACCCAGGGGGGCCCCAGCATTTT
14	NA	TRBV11-2	TRBJ2-1	few	CASSLGPPAGEQFF	TGTGCCAGCAGCCTAGGACCACCGGCAGGTGAGCAGTTCTTC
17	TRBD2	TRBV19	TRBJ2-2	NA	CASSIRISGRNTGELFF	TGTGCCAGTAGTATAAGGATCAGCGGGAGAAACACCGGGGAGCTGTTTTTT
14	NA	TRBV28	TRBJ1-5	NA	CASRRPTGHQPQHF	TGTGCCAGCAGGCGACCTACAGGGCATCAGCCCCAGCATTTT
13	TRBD2	TRBV4-1	TRBJ2-2	NA	CASSQLAVGELFF	TGCGCCAGCAGCCAACTAGCGGTTGGGGAGCTGTTTTTT
12	NA	TRBV28	TRBJ1-2	few	CASQGANYGYTF	TGTGCCAGCCAGGGAGCTAACTATGGCTACACCTTC
15	NA	TRBV5-6	TRBJ2-1	NA	CASSPGTGSYNEQFF	TGTGCCAGCAGCCCAGGGACGGGTTCCTACAATGAGCAGTTCTTC
16	NA	TRBV25-1	TRBJ1-3	many	CASSEMGPSSGNTIYF	TGTGCCAGCAGTGAAATGGGTCCGAGCTCTGGAAACACCATATATTTT
14	NA	TRBV7-3	TRBJ1-2	few	CASSMGTSNYGYTF	TGTGCCAGCAGCATGGGGACATCTAACTATGGCTACACCTTC
18	TRBD2	TRBV7-2	TRBJ2-1	NA	CASSSIWGGLQSYNEQFF	TGTGCCAGCAGCTCCATCTGGGGAGGGCTCCAATCCTACAATGAGCAGTTCTTC
16	NA	TRBV6-5	TRBJ2-2	NA	CASSYSISDDTGELFF	TGTGCCAGCAGTTACTCGATATCGGACGACACCGGGGAGCTGTTTTTT
15	NA	TRBV7-2	TRBJ1-4	NA	CASSLTPGSNEKLFF	TGTGCCAGCAGCTTAACCCCAGGTTCGAATGAAAAACTGTTTTTT
17	TRBD1	TRBV14	TRBJ1-2	NA	CASSQPVSGTGGYGYTF	TGTGCCAGCAGCCAACCCGTTTCCGGGACAGGGGGCTATGGCTACACCTTC
15	TRBD1	TRBV11-2	TRBJ2-7	NA	CASSSLRGRDYEQYF	TGTGCCAGCAGCTCTCTGAGGGGGCGAGACTACGAGCAGTACTTC
12	NA	TRBV25-1	TRBJ2-3	NA	CASSDRTVTQYF	TGTGCCAGCAGTGATCGGACGGTGACGCAGTATTTT
15	NA	TRBV10-3	TRBJ2-3	NA	CAISTLSGSTDTQYF	TGTGCCATCAGTACCCTCAGCGGGAGCACAGATACGCAGTATTTT
13	NA	TRBV27	TRBJ1-1	NA	CASSLGGNTEAFF	TGTGCCAGCAGTTTGGGCGGGAACACTGAAGCTTTCTTT
13	NA	TRBV27	TRBJ2-5	NA	CASSFAFQETQYF	TGTGCCAGCAGTTTTGCGTTTCAAGAGACCCAGTACTTC
17	NA	TRBV21-1	TRBJ1-1	NA	CASSPRLDRGSNTEAFF	TGTGCCAGCAGCCCACGGCTAGACAGGGGATCGAACACTGAAGCTTTCTTT
13	NA	TRBV7-8	TRBJ1-3	NA	CASYGYSGNTIYF	TGTGCCAGCTACGGGTATTCAGGAAACACCATATATTTT
14	NA	TRBV9	TRBJ1-5	NA	CASSVSAESRPQHF	TGTGCCAGCAGCGTATCGGCAGAGAGTCGGCCCCAGCATTTT
14	NA	TRBV2	TRBJ2-4	NA	CASGIDSLRQVQYF	TGTGCCAGCGGAATTGACAGCCTAAGACAGGTTCAGTACTTC
11	NA	TRBV7-2	TRBJ2-7	NA	CASSRTYEQYF	TGTGCCAGCAGTCGCACCTACGAGCAGTACTTC
15	NA	TRBV18	TRBJ2-1	NA	CASSPLTSGVNEQFF	TGTGCCAGCTCCCCCTTGACTAGTGGTGTGAATGAGCAGTTCTTC
14	TRBD1	TRBV10-3	TRBJ1-2	NA	CAISLTGDGDGYTF	TGTGCCATCAGCTTGACAGGGGATGGAGATGGCTACACCTTC